These 6 T cell receptor beta chains were sequenced from one sample in a study of monozygotic twins with inflammatory bowel disease. TCRdb re-called the 5' RACE reads and gives one entry per CDR3 protein, without DNA. This table holds 300,000 to 400,000 distinct CDR3 sequences. Sample: blood. The source is a human donor with ulcerative colitis or Crohn's disease, or a healthy co-twin of an affected twin (not recorded which).

The gene calls are TRBV4-1 and TRBJ2-7. CDR3 length equals 13 residues. Germline V gene lookup returns CDR1 MGHRA and CDR2 YSYEKL. The CDR3 protein is CASSQDYNYEQYF.

V usage is TRBV28 and J usage is TRBJ1-2; the D call from TCRdb, TRBD1, cannot be confirmed without DNA. The CDR3 runs to 16 residues. The V gene's germline CDR1 is MDHEN and CDR2 SYDVKM. The CDR3 loop reads CASSPTSGQGNYGYTF.

The J gene is TRBJ2-1, the V gene TRBV20-1; checking the TCRdb D call of TRBD2 is not possible without DNA. CDR3 length: 15 amino acids. CDR1 and CDR2 (germline): DFQATT, SNEGSKA (reference sequence). CDR3 protein: CSGAPGTSGRNEQFF.

The rearrangement joins TRBV5-1 to TRBJ1-2; TCRdb's D call of TRBD1 is untestable without DNA. Germline loops: CDR1 SGHRS, CDR2 YFSETQ. The length of the CDR3 is 15 residues. The CDR3 sequence is CASSRLTGGEDGYTF.

The rearrangement joins TRBV27 to TRBJ2-1; lacking DNA, the TRBD2 call made by TCRdb goes unchecked. Germline-derived CDR1 and CDR2 are MNHEY and SMNVEV (reference sequence). The CDR3 covers 16 residues. The CDR3 sequence is CASSFSAGGPYNEQFF.

The rearrangement uses TRBV20-1 and TRBJ2-7; lacking DNA, the TRBD1 call made by TCRdb goes unchecked. The CDR3 consists of 12 residues. Per the germline V gene, CDR1 is DFQATT and CDR2 is SNEGSKA (reference sequence). The CDR3 protein is CSAPDNSYEQYF.